This TCR beta chain came from a study of blood T cell repertoires in COVID-19. Study at large: The origin of the acute and convalescent COVID-19 samples was the United States, Italy and Spain. The cDNA or gDNA used as material had been derived from T cells, B-cell-depleted T cells, or PBMCs.

Germline assignment: CDR1 SGHTS and CDR2 YDEGEE. This CDR3 spans 11 amino acids. Trimming shortened V by 0 bases and J by 6 bases, and 3 bases separated the two germline ends. Original analysis: Using reference gene primer amplification, nucleated cell counts were estimated. The repertoire was sequenced with immunoSEQ multiplex PCR; TCRdb's copy has only in-frame clones and lacks some. V, J and clone size are those of that table, while D and trimming were read from the DNA. The sample carries about 670,000 clones, 70% to 90% recorded once. Material for sequencing was peripheral blood. The V and J genes are TRBV5-8 and TRBJ1-1; no clear D. This TCR was recovered from a woman between 18 and 30 years old with acute or convalescent COVID-19. In nucleotides, the CDR3 is TGTGCCAGCAGCTTGGGGCCTGAAGCTTTCTTT. Translating gives CASSLGPEAFF.